What follows are 6 T cell receptor beta chains derived from one specimen sequenced in a study of T cell changes during pregnancy in multiple sclerosis. Libraries were prepared by immunoSEQ multiplex PCR; TCRdb keeps only in-frame clonotypes and omits some of them. The sample consists of about 29,000 clones, roughly 90% of them appearing once. The sequenced sample was CD8+ T cells from peripheral blood mononuclear cells, obtained after pregnancy. The receptors shown here come from a female donor with multiple sclerosis, enrolled in a pregnancy study.

The chain is built from TRBV19 and TRBJ2-6, with 8 bases lining up with TRBD2. Germline CDR1 and CDR2: LNHDA and SQIVND (reference sequence). V dropped 4 bases and J dropped 0; count of bases not matched to a gene: 5. CDR3 size: 17 residues. CDR3 loop: CASSSSGAPSGANVLTF. The CDR3 DNA is TGTGCCAGTAGTAGTAGCGGGGCACCCTCTGGGGCCAACGTCCTGACTTTC.

This chain uses TRBV5-4 with TRBJ2-7; weak D call: TRBD2 (5 bases). V dropped 2 bases and J dropped 3 bases, with 12 bases sitting between them. Germline-derived CDR1 and CDR2 are SGHNT and YYREEE (reference sequence). The CDR3 length is 14 residues. The CDR3 sequence: CASSFGGPNYEQYF. In DNA, the CDR3 is TGTGCCAGCAGCTTCGGAGGCCCAAACTACGAGCAGTACTTC.

The V call is TRBV7-7, the J call TRBJ1-2; a possible D gene is TRBD1 (6 bases). Germline lookup yields CDR1 SSHAT and CDR2 FNYEAQ (reference sequence). CDR3 length: 12 amino acids. The CDR3 reads CASKGENYGYTF. The CDR3 DNA sequence: TGTGCTAGTAAGGGGGAAAACTATGGCTACACCTTC.

This chain connects TRBV28 to TRBJ1-2, with D perhaps matching TRBD1 (6 bases). The V end lost 3 bases, the J end lost 4 bases, and 12 bases lay between the germline ends. The germline V gene has CDR1 MDHEN and CDR2 SYDVKM. This CDR3 comprises 14 residues. For the CDR3, the DNA is TGTGCCAGCAGTTTCCAGGGGAAAAGCTATGGCTACACCTTC. Protein sequence: CASSFQGKSYGYTF.

V usage is TRBV28 and J usage is TRBJ1-2; a weak D match, TRBD1 (5 bases). This CDR3 has 13 residues. V was clipped by 3 bases and J by 4 bases, with 9 bases between them. Germline-derived CDR1 and CDR2 are MDHEN and SYDVKM. This chain's CDR3 is CASSFDGAYGYTF. CDR3 nucleotides: TGTGCCAGCAGTTTCGATGGGGCCTATGGCTACACCTTC.

The chain uses TRBV11-2 and TRBJ2-7; 9 nucleotides agree with TRBD2. Germline V gene sequence: CDR1 SGHAT, CDR2 FQNNGV. The V and J ends lost 1 base and 5 bases, in that order; junction bases with no gene match: 12. The CDR3 is made up of 17 amino acids. CDR3 DNA sequence: TGTGCCAGCAGCTTAGGGGGAATTGGGCGGGAGGGCCACGAGCAGTACTTC. It specifies CASSLGGIGREGHEQYF.